Described below is a single T cell receptor beta chain sequence and its context. CDR1 and CDR2 from the germline V gene are GTSNPN and SVGIG (reference sequence). Losses at the gene ends were 5 bases for V and 5 bases for J; bases not matched to a gene: 8. The CDR3 loop spans 13 amino acids. This record comes from a study of cytotoxic CD8 clonotypes in ibrutinib-treated CLL. Profiling relied on immunoSEQ multiplex PCR, and the TCRdb table lists in-frame clones only, not all of them. This sample has about 140,000 clones, with more than 75% found just once. This receptor was taken from a human donor with chronic lymphocytic leukemia. Sample: PBMCs, taken after 36 months of ibrutinib treatment. This rearrangement joins TRBV30 to TRBJ1-2; 7 bases map to TRBD1. The DNA of the CDR3 is TGTGCCTGGGGGACAGTCGTGGGATATGGCTACACCTTC. This sequence encodes CAWGTVVGYGYTF.